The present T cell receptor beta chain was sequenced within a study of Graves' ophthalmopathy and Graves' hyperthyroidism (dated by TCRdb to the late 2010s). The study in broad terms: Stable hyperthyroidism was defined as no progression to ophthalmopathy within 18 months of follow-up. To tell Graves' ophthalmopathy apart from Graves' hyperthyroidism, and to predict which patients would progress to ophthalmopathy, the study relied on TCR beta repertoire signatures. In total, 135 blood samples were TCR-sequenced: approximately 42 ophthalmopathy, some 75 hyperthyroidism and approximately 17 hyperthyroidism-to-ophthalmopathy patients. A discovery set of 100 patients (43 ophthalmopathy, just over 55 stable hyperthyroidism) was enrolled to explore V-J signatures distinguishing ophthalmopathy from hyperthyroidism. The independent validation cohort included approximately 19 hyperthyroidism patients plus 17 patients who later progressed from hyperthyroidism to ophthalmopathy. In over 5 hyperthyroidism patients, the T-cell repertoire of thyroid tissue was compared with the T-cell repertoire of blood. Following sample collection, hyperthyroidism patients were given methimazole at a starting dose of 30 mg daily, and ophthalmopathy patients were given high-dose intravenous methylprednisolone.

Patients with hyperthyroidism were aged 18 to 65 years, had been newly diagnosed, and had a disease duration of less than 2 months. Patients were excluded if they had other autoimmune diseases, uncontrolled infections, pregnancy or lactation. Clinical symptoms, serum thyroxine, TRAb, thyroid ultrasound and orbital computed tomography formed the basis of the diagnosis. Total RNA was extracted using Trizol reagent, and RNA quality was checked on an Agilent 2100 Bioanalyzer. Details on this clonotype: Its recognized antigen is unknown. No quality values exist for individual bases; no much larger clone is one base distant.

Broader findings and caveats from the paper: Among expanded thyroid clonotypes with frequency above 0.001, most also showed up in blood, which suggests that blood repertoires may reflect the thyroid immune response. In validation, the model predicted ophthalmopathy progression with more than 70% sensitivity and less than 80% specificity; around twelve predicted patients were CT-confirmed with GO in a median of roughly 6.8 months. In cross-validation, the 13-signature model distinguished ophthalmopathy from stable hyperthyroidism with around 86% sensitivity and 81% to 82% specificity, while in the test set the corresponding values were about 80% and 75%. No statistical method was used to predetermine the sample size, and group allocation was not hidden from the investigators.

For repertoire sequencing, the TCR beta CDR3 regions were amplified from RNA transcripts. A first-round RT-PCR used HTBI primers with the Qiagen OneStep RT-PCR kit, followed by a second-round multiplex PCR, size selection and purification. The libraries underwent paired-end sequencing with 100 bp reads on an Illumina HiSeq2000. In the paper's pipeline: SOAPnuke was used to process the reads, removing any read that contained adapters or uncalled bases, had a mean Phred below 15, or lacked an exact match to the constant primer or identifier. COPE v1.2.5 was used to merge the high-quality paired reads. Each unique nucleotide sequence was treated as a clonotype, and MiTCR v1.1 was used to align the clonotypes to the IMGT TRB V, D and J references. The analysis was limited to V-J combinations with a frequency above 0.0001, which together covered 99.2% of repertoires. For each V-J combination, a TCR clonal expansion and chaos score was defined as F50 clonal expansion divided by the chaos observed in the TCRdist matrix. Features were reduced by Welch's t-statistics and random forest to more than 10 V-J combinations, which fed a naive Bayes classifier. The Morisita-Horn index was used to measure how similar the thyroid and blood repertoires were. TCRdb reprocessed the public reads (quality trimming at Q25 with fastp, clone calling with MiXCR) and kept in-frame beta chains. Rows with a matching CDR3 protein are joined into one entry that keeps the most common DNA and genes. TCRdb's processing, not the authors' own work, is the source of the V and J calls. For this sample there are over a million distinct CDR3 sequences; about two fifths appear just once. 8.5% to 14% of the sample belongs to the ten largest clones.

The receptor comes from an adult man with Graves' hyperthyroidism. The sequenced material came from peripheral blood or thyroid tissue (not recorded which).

The CDR3 protein sequence reads: CASSLTAGRAFF. The nucleotide sequence reads as follows: TGTGCCAGCAGCCTAACGGCTGGGCGGGCTTTCTTT. The sequence joins TRBV5-6 to TRBJ1-1, with the D segment identity uncertain. V gives up 4 bases and J gives up 11 bases, and the segment between their germline ends measures 15 bases. The germline V gene yields SGHDT for CDR1 and YYEEEE for CDR2. From its cysteine to its phenylalanine, the CDR3 spans 12 amino acids. The DNA shown is the 36-base CDR3, in frame from base 1.